The 14 T cell receptor beta chains given below trace back to one sample, sequenced in a study of blood T cell repertoires in COVID-19. TCRdb keeps only in-frame clones here, not all; method: immunoSEQ multiplex PCR. In the table there are about 130,000 clones, roughly 86% of which are singletons. Sequencing was done on a sample of peripheral blood. These receptors were taken from a woman in her forties or fifties who had recovered from COVID-19.

CDR3 amino acids: CASSWRGRNNEKLFF. CDR3 nucleotide sequence: TGTGCCAGCAGTTGGAGGGGGCGGAATAATGAAAAACTGTTTTTT. The chain combines TRBV6-5 with TRBJ1-4; TRBD1 agrees at 7 bases. V shed 4 bases, J shed 4 bases, and the junction held 6 bases outside the gene matches. This CDR3 region has 15 residues. The germline CDR1 and CDR2 sequences are MNHEY and SVGAGI.

The CDR3 reads CASSLVAGRSGNTIYF. For the CDR3, the DNA is TGCGCCAGCAGCTTGGTGGCAGGGAGGAGCGGAAACACCATATATTTT. The chain has TRBV5-1 and TRBJ1-3, with D possibly being TRBD1 (5 bases). CDR1 is SGHRS and CDR2 is YFSETQ in the germline V gene. The CDR3 loop spans 16 amino acids. Trimming took 0 bases from V and 4 from J, leaving 14 bases between them.

There are a few counts of this clone. The chain uses TRBV19 and TRBJ2-1; D perhaps matches TRBD1 (5 bases). The CDR3 totals 15 residues. CDR1 and CDR2 from the germline V gene are LNHDA and SQIVND (reference sequence). V lost 4 bases to trimming and J lost 8 bases, with 18 bases between them. The CDR3 region has the DNA TGTGCCAGTAGTAGTCGAAGGGGCACGTGGGATGAGCAGTTCTTC. Translating it yields CASSSRRGTWDEQFF. The full variable domain, in which reference TRBV19 and TRBJ2-1 provide the parts outside the CDR3, is DGGITQSPKYLFRKEGQNVTLSCEQNLNHDAMYWYRQDPGQGLRLIYYSQIVNDFQKGDIAEGYSVSREKKESFPLTVTSAQKNPTAFYLCASSSRRGTWDEQFFGPGTRLTVL.

The chain uses TRBV6-5 and TRBJ2-2, with D possibly called TRBD1 or TRBD2 (6 bases each). V shed 10 bases and J shed 2 bases, with 17 bases lying between them. CDR1 and CDR2 from the germline V gene are MNHEY and SVGAGI. The CDR3 sequence is 15 residues long. CDR3: CATRRDKLNTGELFF. CDR3 in DNA: TGTGCCACCAGGAGGGACAAGCTTAACACCGGGGAGCTGTTTTTT.

The CDR3 DNA follows: TGTGCCAGCAGCTCCACGTTCGGACAGGGGGGGACGCAGTATTTT. Translation: CASSSTFGQGGTQYF. J is TRBJ2-3 and V is TRBV7-7; 10 positions agree with TRBD1. Germline values: CDR1 SSHAT, CDR2 FNYEAQ (reference sequence). The V and J ends lost 4 bases and 9 bases, in that order; junction bases with no gene match: 10. This CDR3 has 15 residues.

The chain is built from TRBV19 and TRBJ1-6; maybe TRBD1 (6 bases). The germline gives CDR1 LNHDA, CDR2 SQIVND (reference sequence). Trimming shortened V by 10 bases and J by 0 bases, and 10 bases separated the two germline ends. The CDR3 loop spans 14 amino acids. CDR3 nucleotide sequence: TGTGCCACCAGGGGCAGCTCCTATAATTCACCCCTCCACTTT. The encoded protein is CATRGSSYNSPLHF.

The rearrangement uses TRBV15 and TRBJ2-1; D gene ambiguous. The CDR3 totals 15 residues. The ends were cut back, 1 base at V and 0 bases at J, with 7 bases in the middle. Germline V lookup: CDR1 LNHNV, CDR2 YYDKDF (reference sequence). The CDR3: CATSRGADSYNEQFF. In nucleotides, the CDR3 is TGTGCCACCAGCAGAGGGGCAGACTCCTACAATGAGCAGTTCTTC. The full variable domain, completed using reference TRBV15 and TRBJ2-1, is DAMVIQNPRYQVTQFGKPVTLSCSQTLNHNVMYWYQQKSSQAPKLLFHYYDKDFNNEADTPDNFQSRRPNTSFCFLDIRSPGLGDTAMYLCATSRGADSYNEQFFGPGTRLTVL.

J is TRBJ1-1 and V is TRBV7-9; TRBD1 might be the D (5 bases). Germline CDR1 and CDR2: SEHNR and FQNEAQ (reference sequence). Deletions cut 4 bases from V and 1 base from J, with 16 bases between. The CDR3 has 16 residues. CDR3 region: CASSSLLAGPNTEAFF. CDR3 coding DNA: TGTGCCAGCAGCTCTCTTTTGGCAGGGCCGAACACTGAAGCTTTCTTT.

The J gene is TRBJ2-5, the V gene TRBV30; 7 positions match TRBD2. This CDR3 contains 16 residues. V lost 2 bases and J lost 2; bases outside the gene matches: 11. Germline lookup yields CDR1 GTSNPN and CDR2 SVGIG (reference sequence). CDR3 in DNA: TGTGCCTGGAGTCGTTGGGGGGGGGAAAAGCAAGAGACCCAGTACTTC. Amino acid sequence: CAWSRWGGEKQETQYF. Full variable domain (outside the CDR3, taken from reference TRBV30 and TRBJ2-5): SQTIHQWPATLVQPVGSPLSLECTVEGTSNPNLYWYRQAAGRGLQLLFYSVGIGQISSEVPQNLSASRPQDRQFILSSKKLLLSDSGFYLCAWSRWGGEKQETQYFGPGTRLLVL.

This clone showed up many times. The V and J genes are TRBV28 and TRBJ2-1; 11 nucleotides align to TRBD2. CDR3 length equals 14 residues. Trimming took 7 bases from V and 10 from J; bases not matched to a gene: 9. From germline, CDR1 is MDHEN and CDR2 SYDVKM. This CDR3 is CASTGTSGRWEQFF. DNA of the CDR3: TGTGCCAGCACCGGGACTAGCGGTCGTTGGGAGCAGTTCTTC.

V and J are TRBV5-6 and TRBJ1-1; D not resolved. Germline V gives CDR1 SGHDT, CDR2 YYEEEE. The CDR3 totals 14 residues. V was pared by 3 bases and J by 4 bases, with 13 bases between. CDR3 DNA sequence: TGTGCCAGCAGCTCCGGGTTTCTCCCCACTGAAGCTTTCTTT. Translated, it gives CASSSGFLPTEAFF.

The rearrangement joins TRBV4-1 to TRBJ1-5; tentative D call: TRBD1 (6 bases). There are 15 residues in the CDR3. From germline, CDR1 is MGHRA and CDR2 YSYEKL. V shed 4 bases and J shed 5 bases, with 15 bases lying between them. The CDR3 reads CASSRDLDSYQPQHF. The CDR3 region has the DNA TGCGCCAGCAGCCGAGATTTGGACAGCTATCAGCCCCAGCATTTT.

The CDR3 is CASSFGSGEGNIQYF. The CDR3 DNA is TGCGCCAGCAGCTTTGGTTCAGGGGAGGGAAACATTCAGTACTTC. J is TRBJ2-4 and V is TRBV5-1, with D perhaps matching TRBD2 (7 bases). Trimming left V 2 bases short and J 6 bases short, with 15 bases between. This CDR3 spans 15 amino acids. Germline V gene data show CDR1 as SGHRS and CDR2 as YFSETQ.

Details on this clone: Within the sample, other DNA sequences also encode this same CDR3. The chain links TRBV19 to TRBJ1-2; 7 bases are a match to TRBD1. CDR1 is LNHDA, CDR2 SQIVND, per germline (reference sequence). Trimming cost V 6 bases and J 2 bases; bases outside gene matches: 3. There are 13 residues in the CDR3. CDR3 region: CASRLQGNYGYTF. The CDR3 DNA follows: TGTGCCAGTAGACTACAGGGGAACTATGGCTACACCTTC.